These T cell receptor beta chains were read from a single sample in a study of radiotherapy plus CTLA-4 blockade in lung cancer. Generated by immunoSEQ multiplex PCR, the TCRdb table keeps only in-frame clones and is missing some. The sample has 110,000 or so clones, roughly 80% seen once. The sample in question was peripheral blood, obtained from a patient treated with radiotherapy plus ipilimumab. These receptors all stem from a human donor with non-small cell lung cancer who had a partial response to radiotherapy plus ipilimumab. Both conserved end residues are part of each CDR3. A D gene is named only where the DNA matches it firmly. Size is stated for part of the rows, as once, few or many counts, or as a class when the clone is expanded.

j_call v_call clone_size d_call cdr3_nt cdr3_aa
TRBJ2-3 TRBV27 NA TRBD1 TGTGCCAGCAGTACTTATACCGGACAGGGCGCCACAGATACGCAGTATTTT CASSTYTGQGATDTQYF
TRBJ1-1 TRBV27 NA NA TGTGCCAGCAGTATGTACTCGGGGAACACTGAAGCTTTCTTT CASSMYSGNTEAFF
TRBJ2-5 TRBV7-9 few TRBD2 TGTGCCAGCAGCCGAGGACTAGCGGGAGCTGGGACCCAGTACTTC CASSRGLAGAGTQYF
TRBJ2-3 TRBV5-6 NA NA TGTGCCAGCAGGGAATCCGGGAGCACAGATACGCAGTATTTT CASRESGSTDTQYF
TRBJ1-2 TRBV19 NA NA TGTGCCAGTAGTATAGCGGGAATTAACTATGGCTACACCTTC CASSIAGINYGYTF
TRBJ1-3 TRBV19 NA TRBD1 TGTGCCAGTAGTGGAAGGACAGGGATTGGAAACACCATATATTTT CASSGRTGIGNTIYF
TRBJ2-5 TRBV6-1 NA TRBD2 TGTGCCAGCAGTGACCCGGTGGGAGGGTGGGAGACCCAGTACTTC CASSDPVGGWETQYF
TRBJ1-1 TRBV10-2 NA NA TGCGCCAGCAGTGTGGACGGAGCGGTCGCTGAAGCTTTCTTT CASSVDGAVAEAFF
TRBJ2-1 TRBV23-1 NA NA TGCGCCAGCAGTCCCTACCCGGGGTTCGATGAGCAGTTCTTC CASSPYPGFDEQFF
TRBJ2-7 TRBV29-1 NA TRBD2 TGCAGCGTTGAATCCGGGACTAGCGGGGACCCGGACTCCTACGAGCAGTACTTC CSVESGTSGDPDSYEQYF
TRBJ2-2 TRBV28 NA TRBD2 TGTGCCAGCAGTTTCACGGGAGGGAACACCGGGGAGCTGTTTTTT CASSFTGGNTGELFF
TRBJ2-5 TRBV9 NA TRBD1 TGTGCCAGCAGCCCTACCGGGACAGGGAGTGAAGAGACCCAGTACTTC CASSPTGTGSEETQYF
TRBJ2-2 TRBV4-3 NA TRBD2 TGCGCCAGCAGCCAAGGGACCGGGACTAGCGATACCGGGGAGCTGCTTTTT CASSQGTGTSDTGELLF
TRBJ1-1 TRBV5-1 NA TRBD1 TGCGCCAGCAGCTTCGACAGGGGAAACACTGAAGCTTTCTTT CASSFDRGNTEAFF
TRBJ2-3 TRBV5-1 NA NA TGCGCCAGCAGCTTGGGCGCAACACAGGGTGGGGCAGATACGCAGTATTTT CASSLGATQGGADTQYF
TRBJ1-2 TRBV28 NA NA TGTGCCAGCAGTGGGAGGAGCAATGGGACGGGCCCACCTCTCTATGGCTACACCTTC CASSGRSNGTGPPLYGYTF
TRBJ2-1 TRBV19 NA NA TGTGCCAGTAGTACCTCGGGAGATGAGCAGTTCTTC CASSTSGDEQFF
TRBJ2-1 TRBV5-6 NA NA TGTGCCAGCAGCTTGGTGGCGGGGCCCTACAATGAGCAGTTCTTC CASSLVAGPYNEQFF
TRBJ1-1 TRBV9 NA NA TGTGCCAGCAGCGTAGGTTGGCGGCAGAACACTGAAGCTTTCTTT CASSVGWRQNTEAFF
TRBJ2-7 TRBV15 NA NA TGTGCTACCAGCAGAGATCAGGCCAGTTACGAGCAGTACTTC CATSRDQASYEQYF
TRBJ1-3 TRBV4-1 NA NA TGCGCCAGCAGCCAAGATCATCTCGTGCTTCGGGGGAACACCATATATTTT CASSQDHLVLRGNTIYF
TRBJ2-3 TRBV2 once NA TGTGCCAGCAGTGAAGAGGGGGTAGGATTCGCAGATACGCAGTATTTT CASSEEGVGFADTQYF
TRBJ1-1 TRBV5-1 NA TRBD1 TGCGCCAGCAGCTTAGGACAGGGGGACGTCACTGAAGCTTTCTTT CASSLGQGDVTEAFF
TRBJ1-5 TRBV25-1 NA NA TGTGACGGGGGGGGGCGAGCATTGAGGAATCAGCCCCAGCATTTT CDGGGRALRNQPQHF
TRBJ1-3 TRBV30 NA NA TGTGCCTGGAGTGTGGGGGGACCTTCTGGAAACACCATATATTTT CAWSVGGPSGNTIYF
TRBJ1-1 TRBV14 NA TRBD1 TGTGCCAGCAGCCAAGAGGGGACAGGGGTACACACTGAAGCTTTCTTT CASSQEGTGVHTEAFF
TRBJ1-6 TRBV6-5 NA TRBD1 TGTGCCTGTTCTCCCGGACAGGGGGTTTCACCCCTCCACTTT CACSPGQGVSPLHF
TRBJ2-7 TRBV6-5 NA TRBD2 TGTGCCAGCAGTTACACCCCAGCGGGAGCCTACGAGCAGTACTTC CASSYTPAGAYEQYF
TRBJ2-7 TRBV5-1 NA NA TGTGCCAGCAGCCGGGACAACTACGAGCAGTACTTC CASSRDNYEQYF
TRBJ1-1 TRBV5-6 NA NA TGTGCCAGCAGCTTTTCTAGGAGGAACACTGAAGCTTTCTTT CASSFSRRNTEAFF
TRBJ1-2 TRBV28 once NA TGTGCCAGCAGCCCCCCCTTTGGCGGTGGCTACACCTTC CASSPPFGGGYTF
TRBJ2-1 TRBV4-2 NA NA TGTGCCAGCAGCCAAGCGGGAGCACCCTACAATGAGCAGTTCTTC CASSQAGAPYNEQFF